This T cell receptor beta chain was profiled in a study of blood T cell repertoires in COVID-19. Sequencing used immunoSEQ multiplex PCR; TCRdb keeps in-frame clones, though not all of them. The repertoire holds 200,000 to 250,000 clones, roughly 80% seen once, with approximately 1.3% in the top ten. The CDR3 runs 16 residues. Germline trimming cut 2 bases from V and 6 bases from J; bases unmatched to any gene: 9. Germline V lookup: CDR1 SGDLS, CDR2 YYNGEE. This chain uses TRBV9 with TRBJ2-1, with 9 bases aligning to TRBD1. Sequencing input: PBMCs or T cells enriched from blood (not recorded which). This sequence originates from a woman aged 40 to 55 with acute COVID-19. CDR3 nucleotide sequence: TGTGCCAGCAGCGTGCGGGAACAGGGGGCATTCAATGAGCAGTTCTTC. This codes for CASSVREQGAFNEQFF.